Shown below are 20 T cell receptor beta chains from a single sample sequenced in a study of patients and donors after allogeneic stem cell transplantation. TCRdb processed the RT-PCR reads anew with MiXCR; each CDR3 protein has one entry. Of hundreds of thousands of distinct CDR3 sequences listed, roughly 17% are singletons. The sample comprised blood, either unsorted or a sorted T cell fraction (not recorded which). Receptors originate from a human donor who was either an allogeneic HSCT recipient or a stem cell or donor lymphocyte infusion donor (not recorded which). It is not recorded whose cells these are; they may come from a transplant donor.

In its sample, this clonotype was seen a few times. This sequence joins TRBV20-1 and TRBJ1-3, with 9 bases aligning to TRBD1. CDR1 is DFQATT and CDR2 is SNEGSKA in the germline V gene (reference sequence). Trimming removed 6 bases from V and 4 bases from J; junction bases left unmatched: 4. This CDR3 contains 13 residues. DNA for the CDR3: TGCAGTGCCTGGACAGGGGCCGGAAACACCATATATTTT. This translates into CSAWTGAGNTIYF.

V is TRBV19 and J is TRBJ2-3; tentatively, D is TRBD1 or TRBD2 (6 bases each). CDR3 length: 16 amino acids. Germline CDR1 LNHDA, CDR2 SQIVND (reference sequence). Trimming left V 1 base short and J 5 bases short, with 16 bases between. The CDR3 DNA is TGTGCCAGTAGTATAGTGCCCGGGCGGGACAAAGATACGCAGTATTTT. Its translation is CASSIVPGRDKDTQYF.

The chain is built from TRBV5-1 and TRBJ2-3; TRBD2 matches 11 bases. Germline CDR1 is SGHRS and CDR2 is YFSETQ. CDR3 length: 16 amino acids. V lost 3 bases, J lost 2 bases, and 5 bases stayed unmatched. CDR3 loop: CASSSGTSGLTDTQYF. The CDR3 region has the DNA TGCGCCAGCAGCTCCGGGACTAGCGGTCTCACAGATACGCAGTATTTT.

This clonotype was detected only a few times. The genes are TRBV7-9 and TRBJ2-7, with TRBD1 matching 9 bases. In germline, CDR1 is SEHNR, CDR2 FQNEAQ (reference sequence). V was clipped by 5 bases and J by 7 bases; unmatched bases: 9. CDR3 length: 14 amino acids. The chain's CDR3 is CASSRIQGAWEQYF. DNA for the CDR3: TGTGCCAGCAGCCGAATACAGGGGGCTTGGGAGCAGTACTTC.

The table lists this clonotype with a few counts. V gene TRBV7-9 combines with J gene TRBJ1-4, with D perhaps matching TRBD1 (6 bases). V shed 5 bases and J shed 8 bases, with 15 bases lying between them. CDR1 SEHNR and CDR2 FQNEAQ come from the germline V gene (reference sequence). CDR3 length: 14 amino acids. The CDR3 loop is CASSTTGPGEKLFF. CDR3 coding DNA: TGTGCCAGCAGCACAACAGGGCCCGGAGAAAAACTGTTTTTT. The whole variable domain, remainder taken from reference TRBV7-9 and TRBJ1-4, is DTGVSQNPRHKITKRGQNVTFRCDPISEHNRLYWYRQTLGQGPEFLTYFQNEAQLEKSRLLSDRFSAERPKGSFSTLEIQRTEQGDSAMYLCASSTTGPGEKLFFGSGTQLSVL.

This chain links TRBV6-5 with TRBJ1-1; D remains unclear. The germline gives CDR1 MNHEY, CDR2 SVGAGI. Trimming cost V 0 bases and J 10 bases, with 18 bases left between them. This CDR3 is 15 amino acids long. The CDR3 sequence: CASSYSMISREGAFF. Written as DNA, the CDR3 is TGTGCCAGCAGTTACTCGATGATCAGTCGGGAGGGAGCTTTCTTT.

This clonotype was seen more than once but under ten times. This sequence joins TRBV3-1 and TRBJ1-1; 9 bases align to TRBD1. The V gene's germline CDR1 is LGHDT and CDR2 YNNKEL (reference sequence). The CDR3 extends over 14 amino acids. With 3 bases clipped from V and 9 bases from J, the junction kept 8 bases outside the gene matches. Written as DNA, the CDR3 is TGTGCCAGCAGCCACCAAAAGGGACAGGGCAAAGCTTTCTTT. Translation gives CASSHQKGQGKAFF. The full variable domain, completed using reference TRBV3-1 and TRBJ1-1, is DTAVSQTPKYLVTQMGNDKSIKCEQNLGHDTMYWYKQDSKKFLKIMFSYNNKELIINETVPNRFSPKSPDKAHLNLHINSLELGDSAVYFCASSHQKGQGKAFFGQGTRLTVV.

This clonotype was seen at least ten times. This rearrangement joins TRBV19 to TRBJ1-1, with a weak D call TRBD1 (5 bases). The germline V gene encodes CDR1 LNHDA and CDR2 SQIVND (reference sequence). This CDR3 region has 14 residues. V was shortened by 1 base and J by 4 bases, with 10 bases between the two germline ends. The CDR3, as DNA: TGTGCCAGTAGTATAGTTTCCGGGGGCACTGAAGCTTTCTTT. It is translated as CASSIVSGGTEAFF.

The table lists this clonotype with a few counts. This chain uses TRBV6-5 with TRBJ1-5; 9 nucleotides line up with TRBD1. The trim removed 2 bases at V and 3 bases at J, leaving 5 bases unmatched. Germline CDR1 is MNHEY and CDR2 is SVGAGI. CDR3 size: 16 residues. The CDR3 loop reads CASSYPRTGVNQPQHF. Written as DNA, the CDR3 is TGTGCCAGCAGTTACCCCAGGACAGGGGTCAATCAGCCCCAGCATTTT.

CDR3 residues: CATSRGVGSPLHF. In DNA form, the CDR3 reads TGTGCCACCAGCAGAGGGGTCGGTTCACCCCTCCACTTT. This sequence joins TRBV15 and TRBJ1-6, with no clear D. In germline, CDR1 is LNHNV, CDR2 YYDKDF (reference sequence). The germline V and J ends were trimmed by 1 base and 9 bases, with 7 bases remaining between them. The CDR3 sequence is 13 residues long.

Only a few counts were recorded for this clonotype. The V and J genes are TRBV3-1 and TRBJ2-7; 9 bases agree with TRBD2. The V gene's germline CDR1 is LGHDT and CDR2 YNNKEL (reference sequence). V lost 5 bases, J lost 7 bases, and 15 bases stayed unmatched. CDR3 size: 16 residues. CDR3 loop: CASSNGGLAGFWEQYF. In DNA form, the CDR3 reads TGTGCCAGCAGCAACGGGGGCCTAGCGGGGTTTTGGGAGCAGTACTTC.

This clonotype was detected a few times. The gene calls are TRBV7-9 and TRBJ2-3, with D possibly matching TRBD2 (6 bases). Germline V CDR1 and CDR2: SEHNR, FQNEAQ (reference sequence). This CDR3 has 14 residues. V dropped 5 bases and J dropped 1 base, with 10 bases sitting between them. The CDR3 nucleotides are TGTGCCAGCAGCCGTAGCGGCGGCACAGATACGCAGTATTTT. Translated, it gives CASSRSGGTDTQYF.

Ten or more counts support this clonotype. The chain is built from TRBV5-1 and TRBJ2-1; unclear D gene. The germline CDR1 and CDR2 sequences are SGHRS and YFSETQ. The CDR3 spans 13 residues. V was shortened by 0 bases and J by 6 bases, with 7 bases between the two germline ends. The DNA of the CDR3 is TGCGCCAGCAGCTTGGCGGCTAGCAATGAGCAGTTCTTC. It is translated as CASSLAASNEQFF. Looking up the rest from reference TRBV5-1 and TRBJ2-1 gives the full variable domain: KAGVTQTPRYLIKTRGQQVTLSCSPISGHRSVSWYQQTPGQGLQFLFEYFSETQRNKGNFPGRFSGRQFSNSRSEMNVSTLELGDSALYLCASSLAASNEQFFGPGTRLTVL.

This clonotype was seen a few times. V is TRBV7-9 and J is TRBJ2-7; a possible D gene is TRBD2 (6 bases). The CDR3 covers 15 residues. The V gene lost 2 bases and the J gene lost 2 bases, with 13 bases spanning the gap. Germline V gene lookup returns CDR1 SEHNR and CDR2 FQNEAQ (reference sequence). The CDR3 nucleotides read TGTGCCAGCAGCTTAAGACTAGTCCCACCCTACGAGCAGTACTTC. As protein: CASSLRLVPPYEQYF. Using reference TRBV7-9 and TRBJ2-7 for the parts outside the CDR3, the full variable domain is DTGVSQNPRHKITKRGQNVTFRCDPISEHNRLYWYRQTLGQGPEFLTYFQNEAQLEKSRLLSDRFSAERPKGSFSTLEIQRTEQGDSAMYLCASSLRLVPPYEQYFGPGTRLTVT.

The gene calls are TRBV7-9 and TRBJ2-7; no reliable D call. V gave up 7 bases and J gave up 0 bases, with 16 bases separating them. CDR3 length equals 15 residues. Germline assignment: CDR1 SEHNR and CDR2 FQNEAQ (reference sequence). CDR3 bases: TGTGCCAGCACCTCTGTGGGCAGGAGCTCCTACGAGCAGTACTTC. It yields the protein CASTSVGRSSYEQYF.

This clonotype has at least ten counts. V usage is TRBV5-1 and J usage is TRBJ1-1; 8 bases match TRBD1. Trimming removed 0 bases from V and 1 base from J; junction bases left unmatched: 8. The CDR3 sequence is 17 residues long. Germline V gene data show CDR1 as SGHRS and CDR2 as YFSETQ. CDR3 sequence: CASSLDPGQVRNTEAFF. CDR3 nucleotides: TGCGCCAGCAGCTTGGACCCGGGACAGGTACGGAACACTGAAGCTTTCTTT.

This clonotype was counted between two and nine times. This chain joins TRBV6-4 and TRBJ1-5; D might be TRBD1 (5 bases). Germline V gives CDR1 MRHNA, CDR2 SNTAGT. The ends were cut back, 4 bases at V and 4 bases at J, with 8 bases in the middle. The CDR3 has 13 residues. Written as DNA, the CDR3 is TGTGCCAGCAGTGTGACAGAGAATCAGCCCCAGCATTTT. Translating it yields CASSVTENQPQHF.

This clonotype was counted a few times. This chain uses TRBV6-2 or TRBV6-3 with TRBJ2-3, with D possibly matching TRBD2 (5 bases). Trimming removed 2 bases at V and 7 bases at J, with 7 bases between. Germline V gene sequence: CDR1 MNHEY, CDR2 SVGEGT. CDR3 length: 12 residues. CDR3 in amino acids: CASSYRGYTQYF. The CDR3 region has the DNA TGTGCCAGCAGTTACCGGGGTTATACGCAGTATTTT.

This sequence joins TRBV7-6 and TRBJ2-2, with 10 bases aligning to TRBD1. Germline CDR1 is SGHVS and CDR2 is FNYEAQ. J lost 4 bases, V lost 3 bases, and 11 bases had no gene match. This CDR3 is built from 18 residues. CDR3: CASSFPGGTGAPTGELFF. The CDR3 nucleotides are TGTGCCAGCAGCTTCCCTGGGGGGACAGGGGCTCCCACCGGGGAGCTGTTTTTT.

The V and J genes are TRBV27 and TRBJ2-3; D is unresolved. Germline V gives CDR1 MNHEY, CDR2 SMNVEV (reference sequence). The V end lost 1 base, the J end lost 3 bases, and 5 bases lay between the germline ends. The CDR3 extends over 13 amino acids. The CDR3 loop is CASSLFGTDTQYF. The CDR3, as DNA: TGTGCCAGCAGTTTATTCGGGACAGATACGCAGTATTTT.